What follows describes a single T cell receptor beta chain. Its target is not known. The trim removed 3 bases at V and 1 base at J, leaving 1 base unmatched. CDR3 length: 14 amino acids. Germline CDR1 is SEHNR and CDR2 is FQNEAQ (reference sequence). The source of the sample is a study of cytomegalovirus exposure and HLA in healthy donors. Whole-study findings and limits: For most TCR sequences rarity was the rule, although some public TCRs occurred in many donors.

The PCR employed 60 Vbeta primers together with 13 Jbeta primers. Method: immunoSEQ multiplex PCR; TCRdb's copy keeps in-frame clones and lacks some. This table holds some 150,000 clones, 70% to 90% found once. The TCR sequence derives from a woman younger than 30 in good health and CMV-seronegative. The J gene is TRBJ1-1, the V gene TRBV7-9; the match to TRBD1 covers 8 bases. Sequencing used PBMCs. This CDR3 is CASSLGQENTEAFF. The CDR3 DNA is TGTGCCAGCAGCTTGGGACAGGAGAACACTGAAGCTTTCTTT. Drawing the rest from reference TRBV7-9 and TRBJ1-1, the complete variable domain is DTGVSQNPRHKITKRGQNVTFRCDPISEHNRLYWYRQTLGQGPEFLTYFQNEAQLEKSRLLSDRFSAERPKGSFSTLEIQRTEQGDSAMYLCASSLGQENTEAFFGQGTRLTVV.